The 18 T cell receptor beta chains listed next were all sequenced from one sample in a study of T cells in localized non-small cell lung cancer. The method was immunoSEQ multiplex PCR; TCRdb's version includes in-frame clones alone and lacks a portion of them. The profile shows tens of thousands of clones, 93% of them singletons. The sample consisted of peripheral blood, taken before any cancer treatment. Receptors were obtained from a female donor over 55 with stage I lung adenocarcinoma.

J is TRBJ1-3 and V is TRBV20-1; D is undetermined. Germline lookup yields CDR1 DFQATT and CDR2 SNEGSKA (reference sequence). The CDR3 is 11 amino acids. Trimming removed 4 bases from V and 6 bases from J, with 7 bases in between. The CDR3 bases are TGCAGTGCTAAGGGTTCAAACACCATATATTTT. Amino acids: CSAKGSNTIYF.

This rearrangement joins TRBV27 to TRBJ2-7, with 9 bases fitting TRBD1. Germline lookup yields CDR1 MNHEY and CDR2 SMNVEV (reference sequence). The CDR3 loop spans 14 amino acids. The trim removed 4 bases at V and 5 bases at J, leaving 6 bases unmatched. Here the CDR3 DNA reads TGTGCCAGCAGTTGCCCGGGACAGGGACACGAGCAGTACGTC. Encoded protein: CASSCPGQGHEQYV.

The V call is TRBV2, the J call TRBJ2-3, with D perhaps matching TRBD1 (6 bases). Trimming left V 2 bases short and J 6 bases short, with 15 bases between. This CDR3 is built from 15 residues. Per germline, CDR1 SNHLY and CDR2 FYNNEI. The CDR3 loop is CASSEWLVQGDTQYF. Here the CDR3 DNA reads TGTGCCAGCAGTGAATGGCTAGTTCAGGGGGATACGCAGTATTTT. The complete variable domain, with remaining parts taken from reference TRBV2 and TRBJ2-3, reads EPEVTQTPSHQVTQMGQEVILRCVPISNHLYFYWYRQILGQKVEFLVSFYNNEISEKSEIFDDQFSVERPDGSNFTLKIRSTKLEDSAMYFCASSEWLVQGDTQYFGPGTRLTVL.

CDR3 in amino acids: CASSLGSGKNIQYF. CDR3 coding DNA: TGTGCCAGCAGCTTAGGGAGTGGCAAAAACATTCAGTACTTC. The V and J genes are TRBV7-8 and TRBJ2-4; D call uncertain. Germline V gives CDR1 SGHVS, CDR2 FQNEAQ. Trimming left V 1 base short and J 3 bases short, with 7 bases between. The CDR3 sequence is 14 residues long.

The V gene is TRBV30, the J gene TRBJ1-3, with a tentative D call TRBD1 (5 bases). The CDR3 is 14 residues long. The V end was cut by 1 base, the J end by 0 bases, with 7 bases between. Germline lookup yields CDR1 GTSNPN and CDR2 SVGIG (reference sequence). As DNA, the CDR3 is TGTGCCTGGAGTGGGGGCCTCTCTGGAAACACCATATATTTT. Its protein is CAWSGGLSGNTIYF. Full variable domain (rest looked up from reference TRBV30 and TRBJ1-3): SQTIHQWPATLVQPVGSPLSLECTVEGTSNPNLYWYRQAAGRGLQLLFYSVGIGQISSEVPQNLSASRPQDRQFILSSKKLLLSDSGFYLCAWSGGLSGNTIYFGEGSWLTVV.

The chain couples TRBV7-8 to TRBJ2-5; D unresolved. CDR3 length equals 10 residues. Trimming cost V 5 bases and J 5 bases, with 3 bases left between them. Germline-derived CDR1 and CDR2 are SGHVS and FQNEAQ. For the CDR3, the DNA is TGTGCCAGCAGCACTGAGACCCAGTACTTC. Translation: CASSTETQYF.

CDR3 coding DNA: TGTGCCAGCAGGGCCGGGACAACGAACACTGAAGCTTTCTTT. Protein product: CASRAGTTNTEAFF. This chain links TRBV7-2 with TRBJ1-1, with a weak D call TRBD1 (6 bases). There are 14 residues in the CDR3. Trimming took 6 bases from V and 1 from J, leaving 12 bases between them. The germline gives CDR1 SGHTA, CDR2 FQGNSA.

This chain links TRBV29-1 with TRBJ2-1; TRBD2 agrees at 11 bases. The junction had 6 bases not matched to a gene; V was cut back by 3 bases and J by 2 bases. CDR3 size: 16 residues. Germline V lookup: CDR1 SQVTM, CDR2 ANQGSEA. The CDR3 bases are TGCAGCGTTGATACGTCTAGCGGGAGGCCCTACAATGAGCAGTTCTTC. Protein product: CSVDTSSGRPYNEQFF.

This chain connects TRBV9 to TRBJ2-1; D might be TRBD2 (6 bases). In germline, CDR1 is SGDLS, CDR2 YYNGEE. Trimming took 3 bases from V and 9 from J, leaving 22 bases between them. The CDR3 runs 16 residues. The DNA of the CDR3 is TGTGCCAGCAGCGGCTTCGGGGGAACCCTTTCTCCTGAGCAGTTCTTC. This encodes CASSGFGGTLSPEQFF. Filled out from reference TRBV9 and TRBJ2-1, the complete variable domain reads DSGVTQTPKHLITATGQRVTLRCSPRSGDLSVYWYQQSLDQGLQFLIQYYNGEERAKGNILERFSAQQFPDLHSELNLSSLELGDSALYFCASSGFGGTLSPEQFFGPGTRLTVL.

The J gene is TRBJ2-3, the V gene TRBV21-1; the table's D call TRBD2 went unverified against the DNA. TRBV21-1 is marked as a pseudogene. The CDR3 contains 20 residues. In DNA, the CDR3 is TGTGCCAGCAGCAAAGGAAGAAGAGCGGGCCTGGCTTCTAGCACAGATACGCAGTATTTT. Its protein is CASSKGRRAGLASSTDTQYF.

The CDR3 nucleotides read TGTGCCAGCAGCCAAGATTCTTCAGAGACCCAGTACTTC. Residues: CASSQDSSETQYF. This chain joins TRBV4-2 and TRBJ2-5; D uncertain. This CDR3 is built from 13 residues. Germline CDR1 reads LGHNA; CDR2 reads YNFKEQ. Trimming cost V 0 bases and J 4 bases, with 6 bases left between them.

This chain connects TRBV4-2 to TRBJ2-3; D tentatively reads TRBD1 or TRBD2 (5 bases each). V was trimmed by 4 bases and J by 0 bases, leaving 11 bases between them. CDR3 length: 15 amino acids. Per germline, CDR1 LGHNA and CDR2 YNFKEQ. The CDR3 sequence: CASSLTGDSTDTQYF. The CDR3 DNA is TGTGCCAGCAGCCTTACTGGGGACAGCACAGATACGCAGTATTTT.

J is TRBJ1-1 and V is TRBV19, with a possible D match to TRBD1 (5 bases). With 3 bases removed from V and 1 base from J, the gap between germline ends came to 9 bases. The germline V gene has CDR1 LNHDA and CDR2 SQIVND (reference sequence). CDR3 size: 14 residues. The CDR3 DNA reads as TGTGCCAGTAGTATCAGGGTAGGGAACACTGAAGCTTTCTTT. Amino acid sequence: CASSIRVGNTEAFF.

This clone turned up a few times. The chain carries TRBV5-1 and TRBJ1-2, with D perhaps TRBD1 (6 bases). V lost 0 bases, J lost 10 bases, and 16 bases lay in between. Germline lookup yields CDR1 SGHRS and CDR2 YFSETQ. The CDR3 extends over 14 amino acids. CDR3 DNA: TGCGCCAGCAGCTTGGGCAGGGGATTGGACTCCTACACCTTC. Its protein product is CASSLGRGLDSYTF. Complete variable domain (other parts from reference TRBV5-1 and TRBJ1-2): KAGVTQTPRYLIKTRGQQVTLSCSPISGHRSVSWYQQTPGQGLQFLFEYFSETQRNKGNFPGRFSGRQFSNSRSEMNVSTLELGDSALYLCASSLGRGLDSYTFGSGTRLTVV.

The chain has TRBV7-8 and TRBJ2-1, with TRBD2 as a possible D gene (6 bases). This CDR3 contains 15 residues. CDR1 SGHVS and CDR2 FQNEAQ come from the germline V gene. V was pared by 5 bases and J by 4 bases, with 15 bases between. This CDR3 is CASSGREEFYNEQFF. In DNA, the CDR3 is TGTGCCAGCAGCGGCAGGGAGGAGTTTTACAATGAGCAGTTCTTC.

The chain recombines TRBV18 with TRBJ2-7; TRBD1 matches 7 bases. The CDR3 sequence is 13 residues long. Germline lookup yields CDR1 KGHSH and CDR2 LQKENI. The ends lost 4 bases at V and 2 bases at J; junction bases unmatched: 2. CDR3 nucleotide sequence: TGTGCCAGCTCACAGGGGGCTACCTACGAGCAGTACTTC. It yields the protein CASSQGATYEQYF.

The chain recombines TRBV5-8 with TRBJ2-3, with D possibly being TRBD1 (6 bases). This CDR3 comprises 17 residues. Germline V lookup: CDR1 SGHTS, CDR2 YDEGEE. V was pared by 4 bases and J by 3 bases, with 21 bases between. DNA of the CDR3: TGTGCCAGCAGCCGTGGACAGAACCCAAGACGGACAGATACGCAGTATTTT. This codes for CASSRGQNPRRTDTQYF.

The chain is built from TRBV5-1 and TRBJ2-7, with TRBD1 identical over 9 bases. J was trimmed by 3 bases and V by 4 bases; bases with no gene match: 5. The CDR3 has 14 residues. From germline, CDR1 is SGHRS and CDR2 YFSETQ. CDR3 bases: TGCGCCAGCAGCATGGGACAGGGCCGCTACGAGCAGTACTTC. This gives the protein CASSMGQGRYEQYF.